A selection of T cell receptor beta chains follows, all from one sample in a study of blood T cell dynamics during melanoma immunotherapy. Method: immunoSEQ multiplex PCR; TCRdb's copy keeps in-frame clones and lacks some. The table records some 5,600 clones, around 90% of them present only once. The sequencing used blood, collected from a patient treated with checkpoint blockade. The receptors shown here come from a human donor with melanoma. The CDR3 runs from the conserved cysteine through the conserved F or W. A D gene is named only where the DNA matches it firmly. Clone size appears in some rows only: once, few, many, or a class for an expanded clone.

J gene: TRBJ1-1; clone size: .; D gene: .; V gene: TRBV5-1; CDR3 DNA: TGCGCCAGCAGCTTGGCCTGGCGGATGAACACTGAAGCTTTCTTT; CDR3 protein: CASSLAWRMNTEAFF
J gene: TRBJ2-1; clone size: once; D gene: TRBD2; V gene: TRBV9; CDR3 DNA: TGTGCCAGCAGCGTCCACCCTGCAGGGTCCCTAGCGGGGGGGGGCCCACAGTTCTTC; CDR3 protein: CASSVHPAGSLAGGGPQFF
J gene: TRBJ2-5; clone size: .; D gene: TRBD2; V gene: TRBV29-1; CDR3 DNA: TGCAGCGTTGACTTAGCGGGGGCTCAAGAGACCCAGTACTTC; CDR3 protein: CSVDLAGAQETQYF
J gene: TRBJ1-2; clone size: .; D gene: .; V gene: TRBV6-5; CDR3 DNA: TGTGCCAGCAGTTACTCGATCGAAGAATCTCTATATGGCTACACCTTC; CDR3 protein: CASSYSIEESLYGYTF
J gene: TRBJ1-1; clone size: once; D gene: .; V gene: TRBV19; CDR3 DNA: TGTGCCAGTAGTATAGGGGACGCGGGCACTGAAGCTTTCTTT; CDR3 protein: CASSIGDAGTEAFF
J gene: TRBJ1-1; clone size: .; D gene: .; V gene: TRBV9; CDR3 DNA: TGTGCCAGCAGCGGAGGGGTCGGAAACACTGAAGCTTTCTTT; CDR3 protein: CASSGGVGNTEAFF
J gene: TRBJ1-1; clone size: .; D gene: .; V gene: TRBV2; CDR3 DNA: TGTGCCAGCAGTGTTAGGGGAAACACTGAAGCTTTCTTT; CDR3 protein: CASSVRGNTEAFF
J gene: TRBJ2-1; clone size: .; D gene: .; V gene: TRBV6-6; CDR3 DNA: TGTGCCAGCAGTTACTCCCTCTCCAATGAGCAGTTCTTC; CDR3 protein: CASSYSLSNEQFF
J gene: TRBJ1-5; clone size: .; D gene: TRBD1; V gene: TRBV5-1; CDR3 DNA: TGCGCCAGCAGCTTACAGGGGCAGGGTCAGCCCCAGCATTTT; CDR3 protein: CASSLQGQGQPQHF
J gene: TRBJ1-5; clone size: .; D gene: .; V gene: TRBV5-1; CDR3 DNA: TGCGCCAGCAGCTTGGTTGCGGGGGCTGGCAATCAGCCCCAGCATTTT; CDR3 protein: CASSLVAGAGNQPQHF
J gene: TRBJ1-1; clone size: .; D gene: .; V gene: TRBV9; CDR3 DNA: TGTGCCAGCAGCCCAGAACGGGGAGATGAAGCTTTCTTT; CDR3 protein: CASSPERGDEAFF
J gene: TRBJ2-1; clone size: .; D gene: TRBD1; V gene: TRBV30; CDR3 DNA: TGTGCCTGGCAACGGGACAGTGAGAATGAGCAGTTCTTC; CDR3 protein: CAWQRDSENEQFF
J gene: TRBJ2-7; clone size: .; D gene: TRBD1; V gene: TRBV7-9; CDR3 DNA: TGTGCCAGCAGCTTGGGACAGGGGATACTAGAGCAGTACTTC; CDR3 protein: CASSLGQGILEQYF
J gene: TRBJ1-2; clone size: .; D gene: .; V gene: TRBV30; CDR3 DNA: TGTGCCTGGAGCGCAGGGGAGAATGGCTACACCTTC; CDR3 protein: CAWSAGENGYTF
J gene: TRBJ1-2; clone size: .; D gene: .; V gene: TRBV7-9; CDR3 DNA: TGTGCCAGCAGCGGAAACCAGGGCCTCTATGGCTACACCTTC; CDR3 protein: CASSGNQGLYGYTF
J gene: TRBJ1-4; clone size: .; D gene: TRBD1; V gene: TRBV7-6; CDR3 DNA: TGTGCCAGCAGCTTAGCCCCACAAATCGACAGGGAAGTAGGGAAACTGTTTTTT; CDR3 protein: CASSLAPQIDREVGKLFF
J gene: TRBJ1-2; clone size: .; D gene: .; V gene: TRBV5-6; CDR3 DNA: TGTGCCAGCAGCTTGGCCGATTGGGGGCGCTTAGGTGGCTACACCTTC; CDR3 protein: CASSLADWGRLGGYTF
J gene: TRBJ1-5; clone size: .; D gene: .; V gene: TRBV30; CDR3 DNA: TGTGCCTGGAGTAGGAGATTGGATAGCAATCAGCCCCAGCATTTT; CDR3 protein: CAWSRRLDSNQPQHF
J gene: TRBJ1-6; clone size: .; D gene: .; V gene: TRBV9; CDR3 DNA: TGTGCCAGCAGCGTAGATTCAGGGATAAGATCACCCCTCCACTTT; CDR3 protein: CASSVDSGIRSPLHF
J gene: TRBJ2-7; clone size: .; D gene: .; V gene: TRBV6-5; CDR3 DNA: TGTGCCAGCAGTTTAAGCGGGTGGACAGTCCCCTACGAGCAGTACTTC; CDR3 protein: CASSLSGWTVPYEQYF
J gene: TRBJ1-6; clone size: .; D gene: TRBD1; V gene: TRBV18; CDR3 DNA: TGTGCCAGCTCAAGGGACAGGGAAAGTTCACCCCTCCACTTT; CDR3 protein: CASSRDRESSPLHF
J gene: TRBJ2-7; clone size: .; D gene: .; V gene: TRBV27; CDR3 DNA: TGTGCCAGCAGTTTACAACAGGGTGGTACCGAGCAGTACTTC; CDR3 protein: CASSLQQGGTEQYF
J gene: TRBJ2-7; clone size: .; D gene: TRBD1; V gene: TRBV4-1; CDR3 DNA: TGCGCCAGCAGCCAAGTCGGGACAGACGAGCAGTACTTC; CDR3 protein: CASSQVGTDEQYF
J gene: TRBJ1-4; clone size: .; D gene: .; V gene: TRBV30; CDR3 DNA: TGTGCCTGGAGTGACGACAGGAAAAATGAAAAACTGTTTTTT; CDR3 protein: CAWSDDRKNEKLFF